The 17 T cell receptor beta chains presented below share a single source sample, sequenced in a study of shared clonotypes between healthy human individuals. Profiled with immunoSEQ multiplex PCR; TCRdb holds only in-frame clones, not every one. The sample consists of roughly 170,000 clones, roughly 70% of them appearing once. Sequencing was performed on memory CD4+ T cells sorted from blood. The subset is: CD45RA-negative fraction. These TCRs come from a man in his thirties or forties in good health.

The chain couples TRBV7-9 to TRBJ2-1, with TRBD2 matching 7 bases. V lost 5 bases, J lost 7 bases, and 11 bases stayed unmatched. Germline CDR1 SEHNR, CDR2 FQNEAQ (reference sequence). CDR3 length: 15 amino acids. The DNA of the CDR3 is TGTGCCAGCAGCCCTACGGGCGGGAGAGGGAATGAGCAGTTCTTC. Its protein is CASSPTGGRGNEQFF.

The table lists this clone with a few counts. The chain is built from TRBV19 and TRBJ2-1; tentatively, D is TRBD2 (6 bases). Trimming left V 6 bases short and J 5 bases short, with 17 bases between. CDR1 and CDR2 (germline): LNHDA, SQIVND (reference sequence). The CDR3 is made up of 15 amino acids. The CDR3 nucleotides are TGTGCCAGTAGCCTACGGGAGAATCGCCACAATGAGCAGTTCTTC. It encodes CASSLRENRHNEQFF. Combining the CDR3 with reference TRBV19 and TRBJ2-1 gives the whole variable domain DGGITQSPKYLFRKEGQNVTLSCEQNLNHDAMYWYRQDPGQGLRLIYYSQIVNDFQKGDIAEGYSVSREKKESFPLTVTSAQKNPTAFYLCASSLRENRHNEQFFGPGTRLTVL.

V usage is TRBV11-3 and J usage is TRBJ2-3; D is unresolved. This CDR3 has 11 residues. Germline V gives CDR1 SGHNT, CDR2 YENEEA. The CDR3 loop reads CASRPVTTQYF. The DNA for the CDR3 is TGTGCTTCTAGACCCGTAACGACGCAGTATTTT.

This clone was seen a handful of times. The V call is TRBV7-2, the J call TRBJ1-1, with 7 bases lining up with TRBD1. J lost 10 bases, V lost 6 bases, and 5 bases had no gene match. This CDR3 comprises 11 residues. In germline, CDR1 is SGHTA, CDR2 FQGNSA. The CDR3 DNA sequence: TGTGCCAGCAGAAACAGACAGGGAGCTTTCTTT. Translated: CASRNRQGAFF.

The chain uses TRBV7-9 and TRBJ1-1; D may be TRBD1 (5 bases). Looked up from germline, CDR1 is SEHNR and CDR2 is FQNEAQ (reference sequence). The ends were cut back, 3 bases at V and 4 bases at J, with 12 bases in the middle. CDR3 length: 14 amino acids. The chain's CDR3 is CASSFQQDSTEAFF. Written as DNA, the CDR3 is TGTGCCAGCAGCTTCCAACAAGACAGCACTGAAGCTTTCTTT.

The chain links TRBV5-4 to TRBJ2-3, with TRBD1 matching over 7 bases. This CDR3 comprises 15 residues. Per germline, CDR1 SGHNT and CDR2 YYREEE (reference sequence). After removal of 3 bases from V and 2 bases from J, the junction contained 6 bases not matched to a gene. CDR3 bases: TGTGCCAGCAGCTCAAAGACAGGGACCACAGATACGCAGTATTTT. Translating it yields CASSSKTGTTDTQYF.

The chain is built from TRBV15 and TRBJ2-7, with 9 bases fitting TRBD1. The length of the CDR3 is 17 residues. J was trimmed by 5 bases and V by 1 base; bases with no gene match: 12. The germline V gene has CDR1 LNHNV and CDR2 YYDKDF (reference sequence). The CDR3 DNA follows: TGTGCCACCAGCAGAGCAACGGCCGGGACAGGGAGACACGAGCAGTACTTC. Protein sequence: CATSRATAGTGRHEQYF.

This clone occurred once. The CDR3 protein is CASSSPRTGSETQYF. In DNA form, the CDR3 reads TGTGCCAGCAGCTCCCCCCGGACAGGGTCGGAGACCCAGTACTTC. The genes are TRBV13 and TRBJ2-5; the match to TRBD1 covers 8 bases. Per the germline V gene, CDR1 is PRHDT and CDR2 is FYEKMQ (reference sequence). The CDR3 is made up of 15 amino acids. V lost 4 bases and J lost 5; bases outside the gene matches: 9. The full variable domain, with the rest looked up from reference TRBV13 and TRBJ2-5, is AAGVIQSPRHLIKEKRETATLKCYPIPRHDTVYWYQQGPGQDPQFLISFYEKMQSDKGSIPDRFSAQQFSDYHSELNMSSLELGDSALYFCASSSPRTGSETQYFGPGTRLLVL.

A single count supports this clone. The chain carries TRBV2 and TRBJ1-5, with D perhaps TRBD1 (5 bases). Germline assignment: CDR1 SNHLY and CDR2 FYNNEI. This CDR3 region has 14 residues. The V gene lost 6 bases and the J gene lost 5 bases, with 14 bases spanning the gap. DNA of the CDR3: TGTGCCAGCAGCCGAGGGTTAGGGGATCAGCCCCAGCATTTT. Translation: CASSRGLGDQPQHF.

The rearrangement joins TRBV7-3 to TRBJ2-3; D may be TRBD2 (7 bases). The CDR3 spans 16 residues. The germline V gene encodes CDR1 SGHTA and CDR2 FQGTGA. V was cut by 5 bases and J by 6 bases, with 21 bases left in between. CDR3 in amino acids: CASSPRTAGTGDTQYF. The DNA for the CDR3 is TGTGCCAGCAGCCCGCGGACAGCGGGGACGGGGGATACGCAGTATTTT.

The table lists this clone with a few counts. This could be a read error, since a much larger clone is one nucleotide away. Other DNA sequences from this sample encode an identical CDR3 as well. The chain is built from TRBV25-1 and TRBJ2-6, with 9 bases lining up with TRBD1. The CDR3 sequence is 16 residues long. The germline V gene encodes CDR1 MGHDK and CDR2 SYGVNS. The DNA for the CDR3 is TGTGCCAGCAGTGCCTGGACAGGGGTCGGGGCCAACGTCCTGACTTTT. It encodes CASSAWTGVGANVLTF.

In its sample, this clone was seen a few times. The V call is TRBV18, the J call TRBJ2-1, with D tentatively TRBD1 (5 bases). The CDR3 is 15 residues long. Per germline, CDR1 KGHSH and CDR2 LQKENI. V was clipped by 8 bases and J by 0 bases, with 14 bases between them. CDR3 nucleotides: TGTGCCAGCGTACAGGCCCGTAGCTCCTACAATGAGCAGTTCTTC. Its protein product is CASVQARSSYNEQFF.

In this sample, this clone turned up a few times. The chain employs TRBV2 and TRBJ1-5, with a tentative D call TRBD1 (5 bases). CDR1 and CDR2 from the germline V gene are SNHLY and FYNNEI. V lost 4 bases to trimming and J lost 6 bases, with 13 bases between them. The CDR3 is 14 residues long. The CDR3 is CASSVRQGGQPQHF. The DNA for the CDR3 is TGTGCCAGCAGTGTTCGGCAGGGTGGTCAGCCCCAGCATTTT. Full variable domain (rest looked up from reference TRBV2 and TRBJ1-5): EPEVTQTPSHQVTQMGQEVILRCVPISNHLYFYWYRQILGQKVEFLVSFYNNEISEKSEIFDDQFSVERPDGSNFTLKIRSTKLEDSAMYFCASSVRQGGQPQHFGDGTRLSIL.

CDR3 in amino acids: CASSRGLAGTDGELFF. DNA of the CDR3: TGCGCCAGCAGCCGCGGACTAGCGGGAACCGACGGGGAGCTGTTTTTT. V gene TRBV5-1 combines with J gene TRBJ2-2; 12 bases are a match to TRBD2. The length of the CDR3 is 16 residues. Germline V CDR1 and CDR2: SGHRS, YFSETQ. The ends lost 4 bases at V and 7 bases at J; junction bases unmatched: 8.

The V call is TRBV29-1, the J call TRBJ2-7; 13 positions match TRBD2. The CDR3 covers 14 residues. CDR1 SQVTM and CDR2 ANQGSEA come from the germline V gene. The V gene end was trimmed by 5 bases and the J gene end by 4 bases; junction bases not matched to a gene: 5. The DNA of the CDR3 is TGCAGCGTTCTCTCGACTAGCGGGAGGTACGAGCAGTACTTC. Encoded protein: CSVLSTSGRYEQYF.

CDR3 DNA: TGTGCCAGCATCGCAGCGGGGGGTGCCTACGAGCAGTACTTC. This sequence encodes CASIAAGGAYEQYF. V gene TRBV7-9 combines with J gene TRBJ2-7; 9 bases map to TRBD2. CDR1 is SEHNR and CDR2 is FQNEAQ in the germline V gene (reference sequence). The CDR3 has 14 residues. V gave up 7 bases and J gave up 2 bases; unmatched junction bases: 6.

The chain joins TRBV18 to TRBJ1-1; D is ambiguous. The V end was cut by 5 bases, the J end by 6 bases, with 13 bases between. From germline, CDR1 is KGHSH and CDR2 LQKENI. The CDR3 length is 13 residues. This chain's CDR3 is CASSSNGPSEAFF. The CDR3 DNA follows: TGTGCCAGCTCATCAAACGGGCCCTCTGAAGCTTTCTTT.